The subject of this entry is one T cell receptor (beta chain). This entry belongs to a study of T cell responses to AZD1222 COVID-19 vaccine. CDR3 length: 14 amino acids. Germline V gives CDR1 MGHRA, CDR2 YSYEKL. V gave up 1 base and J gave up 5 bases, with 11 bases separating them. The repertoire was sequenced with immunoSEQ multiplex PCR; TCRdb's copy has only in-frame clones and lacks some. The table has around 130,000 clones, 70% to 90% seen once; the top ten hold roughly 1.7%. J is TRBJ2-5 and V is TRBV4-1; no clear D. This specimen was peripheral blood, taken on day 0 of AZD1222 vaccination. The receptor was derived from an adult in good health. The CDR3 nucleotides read TGCGCCAGCAGCCAAGGTAACGGTTTGGAGACCCAGTACTTC. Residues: CASSQGNGLETQYF.